This T cell receptor (beta chain) was profiled in a study of blood T cell repertoires in COVID-19 (dated by TCRdb to 2018 to 2021). For context, the study as a whole: Samples from collaborators originated in the United States, Italy and Spain and spanned both the acute and convalescent phases of COVID-19. A freely available public database, intended as a resource for researchers studying the immune response to SARS-CoV-2, is where the repertoires were released. Where HLA class I and class II types were available, the types were taken from metadata supplied by the sample provider, not from assay-based typing. The samples were drawn from two sources: the first 160 participants of the ongoing ImmuneRACE study, and about 1,300 subjects contributed by 6 global collaborators. Deeply sampled blood TCRbeta repertoires from subjects exposed to, actively infected with, or recovered from COVID-19 were included in the dataset. The prospective study material was composed of cDNA or gDNA derived from T cells, B-cell-depleted T cells, or PBMCs. Sample metadata almost always included a de-identified subject ID, COVID-19 status, age in years and sex.

On the study overall, not on this receptor specifically: Clinical and demographic metadata were provided uncurated, with the amount varying by source and participant.

A remark on this clone: Its antigen is unknown. Base quality data are lacking; no much larger clone is found one base away.

Collaborating institutions collected whole blood in K2EDTA tubes following their own protocols. For TCRbeta analysis, collaborators shipped samples as frozen whole blood, isolated PBMCs, or DNA extracted from either of those sample types. TCRbeta CDR3 regions were amplified from genomic DNA using the immunoSEQ Assay, a bias-controlled multiplex PCR. As for how the authors treated the data: Within the assay, amplification of reference gene primers was used to estimate how many nucleated cells each sample contained. Sequence reads were collapsed and filtered to measure the absolute abundance of every unique TCRbeta CDR3 rearrangement. For each sample, productive Simpson clonality was calculated as the square root of Simpson's diversity index over productive rearrangements. TCRdb retrieved this table from immuneACCESS and kept in-frame rearrangements only. Not all clones are present; in checked studies, unresolved V genes account for under half, and no reason is known for the remainder. V and J calls and clone size are copied from that table; D and trimming were computed from the DNA. The sample table records around 210,000 clones; around 80% of these occur just once. Less than 15% of the sample is in the top ten clones.

Sequencing was performed on peripheral blood. The receptor's source is a human donor in a cohort sampled during active COVID-19.

The CDR3 amino acid sequence is: CASKYSENVQPQHF. The DNA sequence is given as TGTGCCAGCAAGTATTCCGAGAACGTTCAGCCCCAGCATTTT. Here the chain combines TRBV2 and TRBJ1-5; the D gene remains uncertain. The V end loses 7 bases and the J end loses 6 bases, and a stretch of 16 bases separates them. From the germline V gene, CDR1 is SNHLY and CDR2 is FYNNEI. Inclusive of the bounding cysteine and phenylalanine, the CDR3 is 14 residues long. Only the CDR3 portion is preserved as DNA: 42 bases, with reading frame beginning at the first base.